This passage covers 32 T cell receptor beta chains from one sample sequenced in a study of T cells after yellow fever vaccination. A single record per CDR3 protein comes from TCRdb applying MiXCR to the 5' RACE reads. The sample lists 450,000 to 550,000 distinct CDR3 sequences, roughly a fifth seen once, with about 16% in the top ten. Specimen: PBMCs, collected 21 days after the first yellow fever vaccination. These receptor sequences come from a man aged 18 to 29 who received the YFV17D yellow fever vaccine.

This clonotype was observed at least ten times. The V call is TRBV5-1, the J call TRBJ2-7; TRBD1 matches at 8 bases. V lost 0 bases, J lost 7 bases, and 15 bases stayed unmatched. This CDR3 contains 17 residues. Germline V gives CDR1 SGHRS, CDR2 YFSETQ. The CDR3 coding sequence is TGCGCCAGCAGCTTGGCCCCCTGGGCAGGGGGCTCGATGGAGCAGTACTTC. Amino acid sequence: CASSLAPWAGGSMEQYF. Filled out from reference TRBV5-1 and TRBJ2-7, the complete variable domain reads KAGVTQTPRYLIKTRGQQVTLSCSPISGHRSVSWYQQTPGQGLQFLFEYFSETQRNKGNFPGRFSGRQFSNSRSEMNVSTLELGDSALYLCASSLAPWAGGSMEQYFGPGTRLTVT.

The table lists this clonotype with many counts. The chain recombines TRBV7-3 with TRBJ2-1; 12 positions match TRBD2. CDR3 size: 16 residues. CDR1 and CDR2 from the germline V gene are SGHTA and FQGTGA. The ends lost 2 bases at V and 6 bases at J; junction bases unmatched: 5. The CDR3 loop is CASSLLAGGQVNEQFF. CDR3 nucleotides: TGTGCCAGCAGCTTACTAGCGGGGGGGCAGGTCAATGAGCAGTTCTTC.

This clonotype appeared a few times. The chain carries TRBV20-1 and TRBJ1-1; 7 bases agree with TRBD1. Germline V gene lookup returns CDR1 DFQATT and CDR2 SNEGSKA (reference sequence). The CDR3 contains 14 residues. Losses at the gene ends were 0 bases for V and 10 bases for J; bases not matched to a gene: 11. In nucleotides, the CDR3 is TGCAGTGCTAGAGATGCCGGACAGGCGGTAAGAGCTTTCTTT. Its protein is CSARDAGQAVRAFF.

The chain recombines TRBV29-1 with TRBJ1-6; tentative D call: TRBD1 (6 bases). The V end was cut by 5 bases, the J end by 7 bases, with 15 bases between. Germline CDR1 is SQVTM and CDR2 is ANQGSEA. The CDR3 is 14 amino acids. The CDR3, as DNA: TGCAGCGTTTCTCACAGGGATGGAAATTCACCCCTCCACTTT. This gives the protein CSVSHRDGNSPLHF. The complete variable domain, with remaining parts taken from reference TRBV29-1 and TRBJ1-6, reads SAVISQKPSRDICQRGTSLTIQCQVDSQVTMMFWYRQQPGQSLTLIATANQGSEATYESGFVIDKFPISRPNLTFSTLTVSNMSPEDSSIYLCSVSHRDGNSPLHFGNGTRLTVT.

The J gene is TRBJ2-1, the V gene TRBV9, with no clear D. The CDR3 runs 16 residues. The V and J ends lost 0 bases and 0 bases respectively, with 10 bases between them. CDR1 and CDR2 from the germline V gene are SGDLS and YYNGEE. The CDR3 spells CASSVAQEPSYNEQFF. CDR3 nucleotide sequence: TGTGCCAGCAGCGTAGCCCAGGAGCCCTCCTACAATGAGCAGTTCTTC. Together with reference TRBV9 and TRBJ2-1, the CDR3 gives the full variable domain: DSGVTQTPKHLITATGQRVTLRCSPRSGDLSVYWYQQSLDQGLQFLIQYYNGEERAKGNILERFSAQQFPDLHSELNLSSLELGDSALYFCASSVAQEPSYNEQFFGPGTRLTVL.

DNA of the CDR3: TGTGCCAGCAGCGAGCGTAGCACAGATACGCAGTATTTT. It yields the protein CASSERSTDTQYF. This chain uses TRBV6-4 with TRBJ2-3; D is ambiguous. Deletions cut 6 bases from V and 0 bases from J, with 7 bases between. Germline V gene lookup returns CDR1 MRHNA and CDR2 SNTAGT. The CDR3 has 13 residues.

The chain has TRBV7-9 and TRBJ1-1, with 10 nucleotides matching TRBD1. The CDR3 runs 16 residues. V lost 3 bases to trimming and J lost 5 bases; unmatched junction nucleotides: 9. Looked up from germline, CDR1 is SEHNR and CDR2 is FQNEAQ (reference sequence). CDR3 DNA: TGTGCCAGCAGCTTGGGACAGGGGTTGGAACGGACTGAAGCTTTCTTT. This codes for CASSLGQGLERTEAFF.

The chain is built from TRBV19 and TRBJ1-2, with 7 nucleotides matching TRBD1. With 5 bases clipped from V and 6 bases from J, the junction kept 6 bases outside the gene matches. The V gene's germline CDR1 is LNHDA and CDR2 SQIVND (reference sequence). The CDR3 is 13 amino acids. The CDR3 sequence: CASSFQGVDGYTF. CDR3 coding DNA: TGTGCCAGTAGTTTCCAGGGGGTAGATGGCTACACCTTC.

This clonotype was seen a few times. The chain recombines TRBV20-1 with TRBJ2-5; D perhaps matches TRBD2 (6 bases). V was clipped by 7 bases and J by 5 bases, with 23 bases between them. The CDR3 sequence is 15 residues long. The germline V gene encodes CDR1 DFQATT and CDR2 SNEGSKA (reference sequence). The CDR3 region is CSVVPQGLTWETQYF. CDR3 nucleotide sequence: TGCAGTGTAGTCCCCCAGGGACTGACGTGGGAGACCCAGTACTTC.

The chain combines TRBV27 with TRBJ2-3; 10 bases map to TRBD1. Germline CDR1 MNHEY, CDR2 SMNVEV (reference sequence). The CDR3 is made up of 14 amino acids. The V segment lost 7 bases and the J segment 2 bases; nucleotides outside the gene matches: 3. The CDR3 here is CASIGTGDTDTQYF. In nucleotides, the CDR3 is TGTGCCAGCATCGGGACAGGGGACACAGATACGCAGTATTTT.

The chain employs TRBV27 and TRBJ2-1; the D gene is possibly TRBD2 (6 bases). The CDR3 totals 14 residues. The V gene lost 4 bases and the J gene lost 4 bases, with 11 bases spanning the gap. Germline assignment: CDR1 MNHEY and CDR2 SMNVEV (reference sequence). The CDR3 DNA reads TGTGCCAGCAGTTCGGGACTTCGATACAATGAGCAGTTCTTC. Amino acid sequence: CASSSGLRYNEQFF.

The chain carries TRBV6-1 and TRBJ1-2; possible D gene TRBD1, 5 bases. The CDR3 length is 14 residues. CDR1 and CDR2 from the germline V gene are MNHNS and SASEGT. V lost 5 bases, J lost 2 bases, and 12 bases lay in between. The CDR3 region is CASSRMQGNYGYTF. In DNA, the CDR3 is TGTGCCAGCAGTCGGATGCAGGGAAACTATGGCTACACCTTC.

This clonotype was recorded a few times. This chain uses TRBV20-1 with TRBJ2-7; 9 positions agree with TRBD1. V was clipped by 6 bases and J by 4 bases; unmatched bases: 10. The CDR3 length is 14 residues. Germline lookup yields CDR1 DFQATT and CDR2 SNEGSKA (reference sequence). DNA for the CDR3: TGCAGTGCACCCCGGGACAGGGACATTTACGAGCAGTACTTC. Translated, it gives CSAPRDRDIYEQYF.

This clonotype was seen more than once but under ten times. This chain links TRBV20-1 with TRBJ2-1; tentative D call: TRBD2 (5 bases). With 3 bases removed from V and 7 bases from J, the gap between germline ends came to 13 bases. CDR1 is DFQATT, CDR2 SNEGSKA, per germline (reference sequence). The CDR3 is made up of 13 amino acids. For the CDR3, the DNA is TGCAGTGCTAGGGGGAGCGAGGGAAATGAGCAGTTCTTC. It codes for CSARGSEGNEQFF.

This clonotype was seen a handful of times. The chain combines TRBV5-1 with TRBJ1-1; a possible D gene is TRBD1 (5 bases). Germline V gene lookup returns CDR1 SGHRS and CDR2 YFSETQ. V lost 0 bases, J lost 3 bases, and 15 bases lay in between. This CDR3 has 16 residues. The CDR3 bases are TGCGCCAGCAGCTTGGGGAACCCGGGGCGTTACACTGAAGCTTTCTTT. Protein: CASSLGNPGRYTEAFF.

The chain recombines TRBV12-3 or TRBV12-4 with TRBJ1-6; TRBD1 might be the D (5 bases). The V gene lost 4 bases and the J gene lost 0 bases, with 19 bases spanning the gap. This CDR3 is 19 amino acids long. DNA of the CDR3: TGTGCCAGCAGTTCAGGGTGGAAGGATATATTCTCCTATAATTCACCCCTCCACTTT. Amino acid sequence: CASSSGWKDIFSYNSPLHF.

In its sample, this clonotype was seen a few times. This sequence joins TRBV7-6 and TRBJ2-7, with D possibly called TRBD1 or TRBD2 (5 bases each). The CDR3 length is 13 residues. Germline V gives CDR1 SGHVS, CDR2 FNYEAQ. Trimming took 5 bases from V and 2 from J, leaving 10 bases between them. The CDR3 coding sequence is TGTGCCAGCAGCCACGGGGCTACCTACGAGCAGTACTTC. Amino acid sequence: CASSHGATYEQYF.

This clonotype was seen a single time. The J gene is TRBJ2-3, the V gene TRBV6-1, with no clear D. V was clipped by 6 bases and J by 7 bases, with 20 bases between them. This CDR3 is built from 15 residues. Germline CDR1 reads MNHNS; CDR2 reads SASEGT. The CDR3 DNA reads TGTGCCAGCAGCCCCTTTCCTACAGATTTTAATACGCAGTATTTT. The encoded protein is CASSPFPTDFNTQYF.

The V and J genes are TRBV15 and TRBJ1-1; weak D call: TRBD1 (5 bases). Trimming removed 1 base at V and 1 base at J, with 13 bases between. This CDR3 contains 16 residues. Germline CDR1 reads LNHNV; CDR2 reads YYDKDF (reference sequence). DNA for the CDR3: TGTGCCACCAGCAGAGTTCGGGGGGAGAGGAACACTGAAGCTTTCTTT. It encodes CATSRVRGERNTEAFF.

This clonotype was counted only a few times. V gene TRBV4-3 combines with J gene TRBJ2-7; D may correspond to TRBD1 or TRBD2 (5 bases each). This CDR3 comprises 14 residues. V was clipped by 6 bases and J by 3 bases, with 15 bases between them. CDR1 and CDR2 from the germline V gene are LGHNA and YSLEER. CDR3 region: CASSLGAADYEQYF. As DNA, the CDR3 is TGCGCCAGCAGTCTTGGGGCAGCGGACTACGAGCAGTACTTC.

This clonotype appeared once. In DNA form, the CDR3 reads TGTGCCAGCAGTTTATCCCCCCCCCTTCTAGCGGGGGGATTCACCGGGGAGCTGTTTTTT. This sequence encodes CASSLSPPLLAGGFTGELFF. V gene TRBV27 combines with J gene TRBJ2-2, with 11 bases that match TRBD2. The CDR3 runs to 20 residues. The germline CDR1 and CDR2 sequences are MNHEY and SMNVEV (reference sequence). Trimming at V came to 0 bases and at J to 4 bases, leaving 13 bases not matched to a gene.

In its sample, this clonotype was seen a few times. V gene TRBV9 combines with J gene TRBJ2-3, with 13 nucleotides matching TRBD2. The CDR3 consists of 17 residues. Trimming removed 4 bases from V and 6 bases from J; junction bases left unmatched: 11. Germline lookup yields CDR1 SGDLS and CDR2 YYNGEE. As DNA, the CDR3 is TGTGCCAGCAGCCCCAAGAAGGGGACTAGCGGGGATGATACGCAGTATTTT. Translated: CASSPKKGTSGDDTQYF.

The V and J genes are TRBV12-3 or TRBV12-4 and TRBJ2-5; the D is unclear. V gave up 3 bases and J gave up 5 bases, with 7 bases separating them. This CDR3 has 12 amino acids. Here the CDR3 DNA reads TGTGCCAGCAGTTTCGAAGGGGAGACCCAGTACTTC. Translated, it gives CASSFEGETQYF.

This clonotype appeared many times. The rearrangement links TRBV20-1 to TRBJ1-4; TRBD1 agrees at 7 bases. This CDR3 is built from 13 residues. Germline trimming cut 5 bases from V and 9 bases from J; bases unmatched to any gene: 9. Germline CDR1 reads DFQATT; CDR2 reads SNEGSKA (reference sequence). CDR3 residues: CSAPEGDRKKLFF. DNA for the CDR3: TGCAGTGCTCCCGAGGGGGACAGAAAAAAACTGTTTTTT.

The table lists this clonotype with a few counts. The chain is built from TRBV4-3 and TRBJ2-6, with 7 bases matching TRBD1. Germline V CDR1 and CDR2: LGHNA, YSLEER. The CDR3 has 16 amino acids. Germline trimming cut 4 bases from V and 4 bases from J; bases unmatched to any gene: 7. In nucleotides, the CDR3 is TGCGCCAGCAGCCGAATTAAGGGGGCCGGGGCCAACGTCCTGACTTTC. It encodes CASSRIKGAGANVLTF.

In this sample, this clonotype turned up a few times. The chain is built from TRBV3-1 and TRBJ2-1; D is unclear. Germline V lookup: CDR1 LGHDT, CDR2 YNNKEL (reference sequence). This CDR3 is built from 14 residues. The V and J ends lost 8 bases and 2 bases respectively, with 13 bases between them. CDR3 region: CASSASLAYNEQFF. For the CDR3, the DNA is TGTGCCAGCTCTGCTAGTCTGGCCTACAATGAGCAGTTCTTC.

This chain uses TRBV12-5 with TRBJ2-7; D is undetermined. The CDR3 is 14 residues long. Trimming cost V 0 bases and J 4 bases, with 10 bases left between them. The germline CDR1 and CDR2 sequences are LGHNT and FRNRAP. The chain's CDR3 is CASGLVRLSYEQYV. Written as DNA, the CDR3 is TGTGCTAGTGGTTTGGTAAGGTTGAGTTACGAGCAGTACGTC.

The chain joins TRBV7-9 to TRBJ2-1; possible D gene TRBD2, 5 bases. Trimming took off 1 base at V and 8 bases at J, with 18 bases between the two ends. The germline CDR1 and CDR2 sequences are SEHNR and FQNEAQ (reference sequence). The CDR3 totals 16 residues. This chain's CDR3 is CASSLVPGGWSYEQFF. CDR3 bases: TGTGCCAGCAGCTTAGTTCCGGGCGGGTGGAGCTATGAGCAGTTCTTC.

This clonotype was detected a few times. This chain connects TRBV7-8 to TRBJ2-7; D is unresolved. CDR3 length: 12 amino acids. Germline V gene lookup returns CDR1 SGHVS and CDR2 FQNEAQ. Trimming left V 3 bases short and J 3 bases short, with 6 bases between. The CDR3 coding sequence is TGTGCCAGCAGCTTTGCCGGCTACGAGCAGTACGTC. This sequence encodes CASSFAGYEQYV.

This clonotype was detected many times. V and J are TRBV10-1 and TRBJ2-3; 8 nucleotides match TRBD1. CDR3 size: 14 residues. Germline V gene lookup returns CDR1 WNHNN and CDR2 SYGVQD (reference sequence). V trimming: 6 bases; J trimming: 3 bases; junction bases outside the gene matches: 5. The DNA of the CDR3 is TGCGCCAGCAGCGATGGACAGGGAACAGATACGCAGTATTTT. It specifies CASSDGQGTDTQYF.

The CDR3: CSAREGLLEKLFF. The CDR3 DNA reads as TGCAGTGCTAGAGAAGGTCTTCTAGAAAAACTGTTTTTT. The V gene is TRBV20-1, the J gene TRBJ1-4, with D unclear. V was shortened by 0 bases and J by 8 bases, with 10 bases between the two germline ends. Per the germline V gene, CDR1 is DFQATT and CDR2 is SNEGSKA (reference sequence). This CDR3 has 13 amino acids.

The sample holds a few counts of this clonotype. The chain is built from TRBV5-1 and TRBJ2-3; no clear D gene. V lost 2 bases and J 5 bases, leaving 12 bases between the germline ends. This CDR3 comprises 14 residues. The germline V gene encodes CDR1 SGHRS and CDR2 YFSETQ. CDR3: CASSFRPVGDTQYF. The CDR3 DNA reads as TGCGCCAGCAGCTTTAGGCCCGTAGGAGATACGCAGTATTTT. The whole variable domain, filled in from reference TRBV5-1 and TRBJ2-3, reads KAGVTQTPRYLIKTRGQQVTLSCSPISGHRSVSWYQQTPGQGLQFLFEYFSETQRNKGNFPGRFSGRQFSNSRSEMNVSTLELGDSALYLCASSFRPVGDTQYFGPGTRLTVL.